Each of the 5 T cell receptor beta chains below was sequenced from the same sample in a study of blood T cell repertoires in COVID-19. Some clones are missing from TCRdb's copy, which holds only in-frame ones; the method was immunoSEQ multiplex PCR. The table includes fewer than 150,000 clones, around 89% detected once. Sequenced: peripheral blood. These receptors were collected from a woman between 50 and 59 years old with acute or convalescent COVID-19.

V gene TRBV4-2 combines with J gene TRBJ1-5; TRBD1 aligns across 10 bases. Per the germline V gene, CDR1 is LGHNA and CDR2 is YNFKEQ. This CDR3 contains 16 residues. Trimming cost V 1 base and J 4 bases; bases outside gene matches: 4. CDR3 loop: CASSQAGTGANQPQHF. The CDR3 DNA reads TGTGCCAGCAGCCAAGCCGGGACAGGGGCGAATCAGCCCCAGCATTTT.

The chain has TRBV6-5 and TRBJ2-5; TRBD2 matches at 8 bases. The CDR3 runs to 12 residues. The V segment lost 8 bases and the J segment 4 bases; nucleotides outside the gene matches: 3. The germline CDR1 and CDR2 sequences are MNHEY and SVGAGI. This CDR3 reads CASSGGGETQYF. CDR3 nucleotides: TGTGCCAGCTCGGGGGGGGGAGAGACCCAGTACTTC.

The V gene is TRBV18, the J gene TRBJ1-1; possibly TRBD1 for D (6 bases). V lost 1 base and J lost 4, with 10 bases in between. The V gene's germline CDR1 is KGHSH and CDR2 LQKENI. The CDR3 consists of 14 residues. CDR3 in DNA: TGTGCCAGCTCACCACGGACAGCCCGCACTGAAGCTTTCTTT. Amino acids: CASSPRTARTEAFF.

V usage is TRBV27 and J usage is TRBJ1-5; D call uncertain. From germline, CDR1 is MNHEY and CDR2 SMNVEV (reference sequence). V gave up 2 bases and J gave up 6 bases, with 8 bases separating them. CDR3 length equals 13 residues. The CDR3 region is CASSLEVGQPQHF. For the CDR3, the DNA is TGTGCCAGCAGTTTAGAGGTCGGTCAGCCCCAGCATTTT.

J is TRBJ2-7 and V is TRBV30; 7 nucleotides line up with TRBD1. Germline assignment: CDR1 GTSNPN and CDR2 SVGIG (reference sequence). CDR3 length: 13 amino acids. The V and J ends lost 1 base and 6 bases, in that order; junction bases with no gene match: 6. DNA for the CDR3: TGTGCCTGGAGTGCTTGGACAGGAGGCGAGCAGTACTTC. Encoded protein: CAWSAWTGGEQYF. The full variable domain, its missing parts supplied by reference TRBV30 and TRBJ2-7, is SQTIHQWPATLVQPVGSPLSLECTVEGTSNPNLYWYRQAAGRGLQLLFYSVGIGQISSEVPQNLSASRPQDRQFILSSKKLLLSDSGFYLCAWSAWTGGEQYFGPGTRLTVT.